Each of the 30 T cell receptor beta chains below was sequenced from the same sample in a study of shared clonotypes between healthy human individuals (dated by TCRdb to about 2020). Libraries came from the immunoSEQ multiplex PCR assay. The table was pulled from immuneACCESS by TCRdb, which kept in-frame rearrangements only. Such tables lose some clones; where checked, under half of the loss comes from unresolved V genes, and the rest has no known cause. The sample table shows roughly 2 million clones, and about 95% are seen once. 0.85% to 1.3% of the sample lies in the top ten. CD8 naive samples consisted of CD45RO-negative cells that were positively selected for CCR7, yielding a CD45RA+CCR7+ population without TemRA cells. The sequencing sample was made of naive CD8+ T cells sorted from blood. This sample's cell subset or site label indicates: CD45RA+CCR7+. The origin of the receptors is a man aged 18 to 30 in good health.

V usage is TRBV19 and J usage is TRBJ1-4; D uncertain. There are 11 residues in the CDR3. Trimming left V 8 bases short and J 8 bases short, with 9 bases between. CDR1 LNHDA and CDR2 SQIVND come from the germline V gene (reference sequence). The chain's CDR3 is CASGSREKLFF. The CDR3 bases are TGTGCCAGTGGCAGCCGCGAAAAACTGTTTTTT.

Only one count was recorded for this clone. The chain combines TRBV9 with TRBJ1-4; TRBD1 is a possible D gene (6 bases). The CDR3 spans 15 residues. V shed 0 bases and J shed 7 bases, with 13 bases lying between them. From germline, CDR1 is SGDLS and CDR2 YYNGEE. This CDR3 is CASSVDQGLFEKLFF. The CDR3 DNA reads TGTGCCAGCAGCGTAGACCAGGGGTTGTTTGAAAAACTGTTTTTT.

Turning to this clone: Other DNA sequences in this specimen translate into the identical CDR3. The V call is TRBV5-1, the J call TRBJ2-7; TRBD1 matches 10 bases. Trimming took 4 bases from V and 2 from J; bases not matched to a gene: 6. CDR1 SGHRS and CDR2 YFSETQ come from the germline V gene. This CDR3 comprises 15 residues. The chain's CDR3 is CASSTTGTGAYEQYF. CDR3 nucleotide sequence: TGCGCCAGCAGCACTACCGGGACAGGGGCCTACGAGCAGTACTTC.

Only one count was recorded for this clone. V usage is TRBV19 and J usage is TRBJ2-1; D assignment may be TRBD1 or TRBD2 (6 bases each). Trimming pared 5 bases from V and 5 bases from J, leaving 16 bases between. Germline CDR1 and CDR2: LNHDA and SQIVND (reference sequence). This CDR3 region has 15 residues. The CDR3 DNA reads as TGTGCCAGTAGTTCCGATGGGGGGCTGGACAATGAGCAGTTCTTC. Translated: CASSSDGGLDNEQFF. The whole variable domain, filled in from reference TRBV19 and TRBJ2-1, reads DGGITQSPKYLFRKEGQNVTLSCEQNLNHDAMYWYRQDPGQGLRLIYYSQIVNDFQKGDIAEGYSVSREKKESFPLTVTSAQKNPTAFYLCASSSDGGLDNEQFFGPGTRLTVL.

V and J are TRBV11-3 and TRBJ2-1; 10 bases are a match to TRBD2. The V segment lost 4 bases and the J segment 2 bases; nucleotides outside the gene matches: 2. Germline CDR1 is SGHNT and CDR2 is YENEEA. This CDR3 has 15 residues. In nucleotides, the CDR3 is TGTGCCAGCAGCTCTAGCGGGAGTCCCTACAATGAGCAGTTCTTC. Its translation: CASSSSGSPYNEQFF.

J is TRBJ1-4 and V is TRBV28; D gene unclear. This CDR3 has 14 amino acids. The germline V and J ends were trimmed by 3 bases and 0 bases, with 5 bases remaining between them. In germline, CDR1 is MDHEN, CDR2 SYDVKM. CDR3 sequence reads: CASSFAATNEKLFF. CDR3 DNA sequence: TGTGCCAGCAGTTTCGCGGCAACTAATGAAAAACTGTTTTTT.

The rearrangement joins TRBV27 to TRBJ2-3, with 7 bases fitting TRBD2. Germline CDR1 MNHEY, CDR2 SMNVEV (reference sequence). The CDR3 runs to 15 residues. The J segment lost 4 bases and the V segment lost 3 bases, leaving 7 bases of the junction unmatched. The CDR3 region has the DNA TGTGCCAGCAGTTTGATCGCGGGAGCTCCAGATACGCAGTATTTT. It is translated as CASSLIAGAPDTQYF.

This sequence joins TRBV4-1 and TRBJ1-5, with D hard to call. Germline loops: CDR1 MGHRA, CDR2 YSYEKL. Trimming took off 0 bases at V and 5 bases at J, with 11 bases between the two ends. The CDR3 has 15 residues. The CDR3 region has the DNA TGCGCCAGCAGCCAAGATCCAGGCACTCATCAGCCCCAGCATTTT. The encoded protein is CASSQDPGTHQPQHF.

The chain combines TRBV13 with TRBJ1-3, with 11 bases aligning to TRBD1. Germline CDR1 and CDR2: PRHDT and FYEKMQ (reference sequence). The CDR3 is made up of 16 amino acids. Losses at the gene ends were 4 bases for V and 4 bases for J; bases not matched to a gene: 6. CDR3 protein: CASSYRTGGAGNTIYF. DNA for the CDR3: TGTGCCAGCAGCTATCGGACAGGGGGCGCCGGAAACACCATATATTTT. Full variable domain (remainder filled in from reference TRBV13 and TRBJ1-3): AAGVIQSPRHLIKEKRETATLKCYPIPRHDTVYWYQQGPGQDPQFLISFYEKMQSDKGSIPDRFSAQQFSDYHSELNMSSLELGDSALYFCASSYRTGGAGNTIYFGEGSWLTVV.

The chain employs TRBV4-1 and TRBJ2-1; possibly TRBD2 for D (6 bases). The CDR3 sequence is 16 residues long. Trimming took 4 bases from V and 1 from J, leaving 14 bases between them. CDR1 is MGHRA and CDR2 is YSYEKL in the germline V gene. CDR3 DNA: TGCGCCAGCAGCCCCCCGGAGGGGTTTTCCTACAATGAGCAGTTCTTC. Translation gives CASSPPEGFSYNEQFF.

V is TRBV5-4 and J is TRBJ2-4; 10 nucleotides agree with TRBD2. The length of the CDR3 is 17 residues. Germline lookup yields CDR1 SGHNT and CDR2 YYREEE (reference sequence). V dropped 4 bases and J dropped 6; count of bases not matched to a gene: 13. The CDR3 spells CASSVGAGGPSGNIQYF. The CDR3 DNA reads TGTGCCAGCAGCGTAGGAGCGGGAGGGCCCTCGGGAAACATTCAGTACTTC.

This clone has a single count. This CDR3 is CATSSRDFYEQYF. CDR3 coding DNA: TGTGCCACCAGCTCTCGGGACTTCTACGAGCAGTACTTC. The chain couples TRBV15 to TRBJ2-7, with D perhaps TRBD2 (6 bases). Germline lookup yields CDR1 LNHNV and CDR2 YYDKDF (reference sequence). The CDR3 is made up of 13 amino acids. Trimming stripped 5 bases from V and 3 bases from J, with 11 bases between.

The chain is built from TRBV6-5 and TRBJ2-7, with D perhaps TRBD1 (5 bases). Germline values: CDR1 MNHEY, CDR2 SVGAGI. V lost 6 bases, J lost 3 bases, and 12 bases lay in between. The CDR3 is 13 residues long. The CDR3 spells CASSPDRFYEQYF. Written as DNA, the CDR3 is TGTGCCAGCAGCCCTGACAGATTCTACGAGCAGTACTTC.

The chain has TRBV19 and TRBJ1-1, with TRBD1 matching over 7 bases. Trimming at V came to 5 bases and at J to 4 bases, leaving 4 bases not matched to a gene. This CDR3 spans 13 amino acids. CDR1 and CDR2 from the germline V gene are LNHDA and SQIVND (reference sequence). CDR3 DNA: TGTGCCAGTAGTTTTAACAGGGGCACTGAAGCTTTCTTT. Its translation is CASSFNRGTEAFF.

CDR3 residues: CASKIEGEGPSTDTQYF. The CDR3 coding sequence is TGTGCCAGCAAAATAGAGGGTGAGGGGCCATCCACAGATACGCAGTATTTT. The chain carries TRBV2 and TRBJ2-3; the D call may be TRBD1 or TRBD2 (5 bases each). The CDR3 totals 17 residues. Germline V CDR1 and CDR2: SNHLY, FYNNEI. Trimming stripped 7 bases from V and 2 bases from J, with 22 bases between.

The rearrangement uses TRBV7-2 and TRBJ2-5; TRBD2 matches 11 bases. V was pared by 0 bases and J by 1 base, with 13 bases of the junction left unmatched. The germline gives CDR1 SGHTA, CDR2 FQGNSA. There are 20 residues in the CDR3. CDR3 nucleotides: TGTGCCAGCAGCTTAGCACGCCCGGCCCAACTAGCGGGAGTCCAAGAGACCCAGTACTTC. Protein product: CASSLARPAQLAGVQETQYF.

Turning to this clone: Other DNA sequences within the sample encode an identical CDR3. The V and J genes are TRBV27 and TRBJ2-1, with D maybe TRBD2 (6 bases). The CDR3 loop spans 14 amino acids. CDR1 is MNHEY and CDR2 is SMNVEV in the germline V gene (reference sequence). V was shortened by 3 bases and J by 2 bases, with 8 bases between the two germline ends. The CDR3, as DNA: TGTGCCAGCAGTTTGGGAGGTACCTACAATGAGCAGTTCTTC. Encoded protein: CASSLGGTYNEQFF.

The rearrangement joins TRBV28 to TRBJ2-5, with 8 positions matching TRBD1. The CDR3 is made up of 15 amino acids. V was pared by 6 bases and J by 5 bases, with 11 bases of the junction left unmatched. Germline V gene sequence: CDR1 MDHEN, CDR2 SYDVKM. The CDR3 DNA reads TGTGCCAGCAGCCGGACAGGGTCGGGGAGCGAGACCCAGTACTTC. Protein: CASSRTGSGSETQYF.

This clone was picked up one time. This rearrangement joins TRBV7-9 to TRBJ1-2; 8 bases are a match to TRBD1. The CDR3 spans 13 residues. In germline, CDR1 is SEHNR, CDR2 FQNEAQ (reference sequence). Unmatched junction bases numbered 3, after V lost 5 bases and J lost 4 bases. CDR3 amino acids: CASSQGAIYGYTF. The CDR3 DNA is TGTGCCAGCAGCCAGGGGGCAATCTATGGCTACACCTTC.

The chain couples TRBV25-1 to TRBJ1-1; weak D call: TRBD1 (6 bases). Germline CDR1 reads MGHDK; CDR2 reads SYGVNS. The CDR3 spans 13 residues. V gave up 8 bases and J gave up 4 bases, with 14 bases separating them. The CDR3, as DNA: TGTGCCAGCTCCAGACCGGGGGCCACTGAAGCTTTCTTT. Its translation is CASSRPGATEAFF.

This clone was observed once. CDR3 residues: CASSQDLWGPEAFF. Written as DNA, the CDR3 is TGCGCCAGCAGCCAAGATCTTTGGGGACCTGAAGCTTTCTTT. The chain is built from TRBV4-1 and TRBJ1-1, with a tentative D call TRBD1 (5 bases). Trimming stripped 0 bases from V and 6 bases from J, with 11 bases between. CDR1 is MGHRA and CDR2 is YSYEKL in the germline V gene. This CDR3 contains 14 residues.

The V gene is TRBV4-3, the J gene TRBJ2-2; either TRBD1 or TRBD2 may fit D (6 bases each). CDR3 length: 18 residues. CDR1 and CDR2 (germline): LGHNA, YSLEER. V gave up 5 bases and J gave up 3 bases, with 22 bases separating them. In DNA form, the CDR3 reads TGCGCCAGCAGCTGGAACTCGGGCCGGAGGGGGTACACCGGGGAGCTGTTTTTT. Translating gives CASSWNSGRRGYTGELFF.

V and J are TRBV5-1 and TRBJ2-5, with TRBD2 matching 12 bases. The CDR3 extends over 18 amino acids. Trimming took 0 bases from V and 5 from J; bases not matched to a gene: 11. The germline V gene encodes CDR1 SGHRS and CDR2 YFSETQ. CDR3 coding DNA: TGCGCCAGCAGCTTGGACGGACTAGCGGGATCGGGCGGGGAGACCCAGTACTTC. It encodes CASSLDGLAGSGGETQYF.

The J gene is TRBJ2-5, the V gene TRBV2, with D unresolved. The CDR3 totals 11 residues. Deletions cut 7 bases from V and 5 bases from J, with 8 bases between. In germline, CDR1 is SNHLY, CDR2 FYNNEI. CDR3: CASMGMETQYF. In nucleotides, the CDR3 is TGTGCCAGCATGGGGATGGAGACCCAGTACTTC.

The V call is TRBV5-6, the J call TRBJ2-2; D unclear. Germline assignment: CDR1 SGHDT and CDR2 YYEEEE. V was cut by 2 bases and J by 6 bases, with 8 bases left in between. The CDR3 loop spans 13 amino acids. The CDR3 nucleotides read TGTGCCAGCAGCTTCGGCAGCCCCGGGGAGCTGTTTTTT. Translating it yields CASSFGSPGELFF. Complete variable domain (other parts from reference TRBV5-6 and TRBJ2-2): DAGVTQSPTHLIKTRGQQVTLRCSPKSGHDTVSWYQQALGQGPQFIFQYYEEEERQRGNFPDRFSGHQFPNYSSELNVNALLLGDSALYLCASSFGSPGELFFGEGSRLTVL.

The V gene is TRBV2, the J gene TRBJ2-5, with 10 bases aligning to TRBD2. After removal of 8 bases from V and 5 bases from J, the junction contained 8 bases not matched to a gene. CDR3 size: 14 residues. CDR1 and CDR2 from the germline V gene are SNHLY and FYNNEI. CDR3 nucleotide sequence: TGTGCCAGCTTAACCGGGACTAGCGTCGAGACCCAGTACTTC. The encoded protein is CASLTGTSVETQYF.

V and J are TRBV13 and TRBJ1-1; 7 positions agree with TRBD1. V was clipped by 2 bases and J by 4 bases; unmatched bases: 4. Looked up from germline, CDR1 is PRHDT and CDR2 is FYEKMQ (reference sequence). The CDR3 spans 14 residues. The CDR3 DNA follows: TGTGCCAGCAGCTTAAGAGGGGGCGGCACTGAAGCTTTCTTT. Translating it yields CASSLRGGGTEAFF.

This chain connects TRBV9 to TRBJ2-5; 7 bases align to TRBD1. CDR1 is SGDLS and CDR2 is YYNGEE in the germline V gene. V lost 0 bases and J lost 4; bases outside the gene matches: 6. The CDR3 loop spans 15 amino acids. The CDR3 bases are TGTGCCAGCAGCGTAGCTTGGGGACAGAGAGAGACCCAGTACTTC. Residues: CASSVAWGQRETQYF.

About this clone: Other nucleotide sequences in the sample specify the same CDR3. V usage is TRBV30 and J usage is TRBJ2-7, with D unclear. Germline V CDR1 and CDR2: GTSNPN, SVGIG (reference sequence). With 0 bases removed from V and 6 bases from J, the gap between germline ends came to 9 bases. The CDR3 is made up of 12 amino acids. This CDR3 reads CAWSVGRTEQYF. The CDR3 DNA reads as TGTGCCTGGAGTGTAGGTCGGACCGAGCAGTACTTC. Full variable domain (outside the CDR3, taken from reference TRBV30 and TRBJ2-7): SQTIHQWPATLVQPVGSPLSLECTVEGTSNPNLYWYRQAAGRGLQLLFYSVGIGQISSEVPQNLSASRPQDRQFILSSKKLLLSDSGFYLCAWSVGRTEQYFGPGTRLTVT.

This clone is a singleton in its sample. The chain couples TRBV30 to TRBJ1-3, with 7 bases matching TRBD1. The CDR3 is 16 amino acids. Germline CDR1 is GTSNPN and CDR2 is SVGIG (reference sequence). The V segment lost 8 bases and the J segment 0 bases; nucleotides outside the gene matches: 13. DNA for the CDR3: TGTGCCGGGGAGGGACAGTTTGTTCGCTCTGGAAACACCATATATTTT. It is translated as CAGEGQFVRSGNTIYF.